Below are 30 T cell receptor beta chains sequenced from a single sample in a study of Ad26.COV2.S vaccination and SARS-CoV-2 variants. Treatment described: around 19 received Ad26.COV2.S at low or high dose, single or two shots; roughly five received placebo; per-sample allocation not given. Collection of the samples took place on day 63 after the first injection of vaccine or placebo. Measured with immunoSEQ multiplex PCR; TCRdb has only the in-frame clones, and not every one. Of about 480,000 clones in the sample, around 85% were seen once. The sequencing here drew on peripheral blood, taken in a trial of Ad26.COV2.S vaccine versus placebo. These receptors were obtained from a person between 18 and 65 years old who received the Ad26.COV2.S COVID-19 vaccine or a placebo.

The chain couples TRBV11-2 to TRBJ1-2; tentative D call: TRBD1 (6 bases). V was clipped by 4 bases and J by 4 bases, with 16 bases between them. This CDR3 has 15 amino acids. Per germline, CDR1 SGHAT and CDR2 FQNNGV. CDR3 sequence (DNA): TGTGCCAGCAGCTCGGGGGGGGCCCGCCTCTATGGCTACACCTTC. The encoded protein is CASSSGGARLYGYTF.

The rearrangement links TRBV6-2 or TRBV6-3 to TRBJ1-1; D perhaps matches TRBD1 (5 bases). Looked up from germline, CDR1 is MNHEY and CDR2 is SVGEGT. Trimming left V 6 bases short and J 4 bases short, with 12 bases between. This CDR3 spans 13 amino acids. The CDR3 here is CASSQGRVTEAFF. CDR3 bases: TGTGCCAGCAGCCAGGGACGGGTCACTGAAGCTTTCTTT.

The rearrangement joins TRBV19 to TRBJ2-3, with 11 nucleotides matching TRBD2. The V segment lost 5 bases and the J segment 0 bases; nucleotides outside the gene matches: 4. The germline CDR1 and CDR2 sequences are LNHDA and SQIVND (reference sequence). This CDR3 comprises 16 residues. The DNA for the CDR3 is TGTGCCAGTAGTTCCCGACTAGCGGGAAGCACAGATACGCAGTATTTT. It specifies CASSSRLAGSTDTQYF.

In DNA form, the CDR3 reads TGTGCCAGCAGCGCGGAGGGAGGAGGGTACGAGCAGTACTTC. Translated, it gives CASSAEGGGYEQYF. The chain recombines TRBV9 with TRBJ2-7; possibly TRBD2 for D (6 bases). The germline V and J ends were trimmed by 3 bases and 4 bases, with 14 bases remaining between them. Germline lookup yields CDR1 SGDLS and CDR2 YYNGEE. This CDR3 has 14 amino acids.

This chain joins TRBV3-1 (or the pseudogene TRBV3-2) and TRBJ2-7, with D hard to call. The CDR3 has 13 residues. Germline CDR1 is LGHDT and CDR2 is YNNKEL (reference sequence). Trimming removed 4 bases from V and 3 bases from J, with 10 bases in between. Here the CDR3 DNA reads TGTGCCAGCAGCCCCCAGGACCGCTACGAGCAGTACTTC. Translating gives CASSPQDRYEQYF.

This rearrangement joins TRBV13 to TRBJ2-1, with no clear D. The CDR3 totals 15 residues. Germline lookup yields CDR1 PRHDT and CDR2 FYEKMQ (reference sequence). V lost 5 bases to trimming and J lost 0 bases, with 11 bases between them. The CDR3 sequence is CASSLTVSSYNEQFF. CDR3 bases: TGTGCCAGCAGCCTCACAGTGAGCTCCTACAATGAGCAGTTCTTC.

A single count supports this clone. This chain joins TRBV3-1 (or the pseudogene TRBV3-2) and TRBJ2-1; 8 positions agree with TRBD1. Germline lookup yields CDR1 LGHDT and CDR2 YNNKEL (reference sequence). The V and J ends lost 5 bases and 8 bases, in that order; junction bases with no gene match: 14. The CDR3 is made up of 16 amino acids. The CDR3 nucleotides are TGTGCCAGCAGCGGGGGGACGCGGACAGGGATCCATGAGCAGTTCTTC. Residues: CASSGGTRTGIHEQFF.

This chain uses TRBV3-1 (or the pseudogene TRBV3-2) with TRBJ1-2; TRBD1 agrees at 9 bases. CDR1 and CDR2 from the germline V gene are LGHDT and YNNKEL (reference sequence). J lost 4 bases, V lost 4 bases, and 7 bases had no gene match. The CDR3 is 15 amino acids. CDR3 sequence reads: CASSREGGQGYGYTF. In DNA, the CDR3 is TGTGCCAGCAGCCGGGAGGGGGGACAGGGCTATGGCTACACCTTC.

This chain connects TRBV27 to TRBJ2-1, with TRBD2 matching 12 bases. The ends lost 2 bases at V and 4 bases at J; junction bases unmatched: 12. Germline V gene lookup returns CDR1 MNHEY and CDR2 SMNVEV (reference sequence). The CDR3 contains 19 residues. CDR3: CASSLGLAGSGKLYNEQFF. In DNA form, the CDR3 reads TGTGCCAGCAGTTTAGGACTAGCGGGATCCGGGAAGCTTTACAATGAGCAGTTCTTC.

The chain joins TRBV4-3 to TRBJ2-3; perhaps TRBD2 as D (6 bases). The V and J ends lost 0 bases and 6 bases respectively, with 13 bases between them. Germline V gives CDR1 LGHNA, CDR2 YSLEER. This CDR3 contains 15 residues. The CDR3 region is CASSQDRVAGDTQYF. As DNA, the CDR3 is TGCGCCAGCAGCCAAGATCGGGTGGCGGGGGATACGCAGTATTTT.

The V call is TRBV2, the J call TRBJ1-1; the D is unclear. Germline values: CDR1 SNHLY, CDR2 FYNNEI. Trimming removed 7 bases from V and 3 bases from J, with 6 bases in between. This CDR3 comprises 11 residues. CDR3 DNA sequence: TGTGCCAGCATTGAGGACACTGAAGCTTTCTTT. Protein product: CASIEDTEAFF.

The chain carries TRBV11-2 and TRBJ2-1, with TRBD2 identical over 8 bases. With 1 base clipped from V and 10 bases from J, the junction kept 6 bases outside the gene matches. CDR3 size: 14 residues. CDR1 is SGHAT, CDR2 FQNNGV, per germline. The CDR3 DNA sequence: TGTGCCAGCAGCTTAGCGGGAGGGCCGATGGAGCAGTTCTTC. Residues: CASSLAGGPMEQFF.

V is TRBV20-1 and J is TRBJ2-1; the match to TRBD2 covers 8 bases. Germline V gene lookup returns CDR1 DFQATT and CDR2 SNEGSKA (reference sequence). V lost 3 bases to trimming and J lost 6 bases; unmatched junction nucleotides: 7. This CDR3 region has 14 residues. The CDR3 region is CSASVGLGFNEQFF. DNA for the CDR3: TGCAGTGCTAGTGTGGGACTAGGTTTCAATGAGCAGTTCTTC.

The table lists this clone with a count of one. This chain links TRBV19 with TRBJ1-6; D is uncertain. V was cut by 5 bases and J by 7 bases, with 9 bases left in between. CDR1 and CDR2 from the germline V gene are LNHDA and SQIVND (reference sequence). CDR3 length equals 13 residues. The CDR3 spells CASSDLPNSPLHF. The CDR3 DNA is TGTGCCAGTAGTGACTTACCCAATTCACCCCTCCACTTT.

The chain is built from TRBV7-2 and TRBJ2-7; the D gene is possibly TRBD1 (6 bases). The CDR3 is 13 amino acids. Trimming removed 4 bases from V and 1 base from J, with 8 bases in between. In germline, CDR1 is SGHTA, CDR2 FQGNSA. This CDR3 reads CASSWGQSYEQYF. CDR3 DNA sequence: TGTGCCAGCAGCTGGGGACAATCCTACGAGCAGTACTTC. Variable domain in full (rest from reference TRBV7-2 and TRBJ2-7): GAGVSQSPSNKVTEKGKDVELRCDPISGHTALYWYRQSLGQGLEFLIYFQGNSAPDKSGLPSDRFSAERTGGSVSTLTIQRTQQEDSAVYLCASSWGQSYEQYFGPGTRLTVT.

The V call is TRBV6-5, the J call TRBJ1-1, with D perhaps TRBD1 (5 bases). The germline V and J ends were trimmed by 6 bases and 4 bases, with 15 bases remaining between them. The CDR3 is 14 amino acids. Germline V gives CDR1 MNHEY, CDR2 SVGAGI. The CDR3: CASRGGALGTEAFF. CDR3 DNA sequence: TGTGCCAGCAGGGGCGGGGCACTTGGCACTGAAGCTTTCTTT.

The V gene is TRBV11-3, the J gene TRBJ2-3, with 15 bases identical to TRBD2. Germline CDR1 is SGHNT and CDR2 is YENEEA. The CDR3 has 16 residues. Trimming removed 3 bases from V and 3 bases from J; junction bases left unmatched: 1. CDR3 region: CASSFGLAGGTDTQYF. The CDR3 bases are TGTGCCAGCAGCTTCGGACTAGCGGGAGGGACAGATACGCAGTATTTT.

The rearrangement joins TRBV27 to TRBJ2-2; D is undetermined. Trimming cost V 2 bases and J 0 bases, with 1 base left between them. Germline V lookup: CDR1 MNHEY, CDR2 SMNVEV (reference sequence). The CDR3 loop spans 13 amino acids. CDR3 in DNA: TGTGCCAGCAGTTTAACGAACACCGGGGAGCTGTTTTTT. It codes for CASSLTNTGELFF.

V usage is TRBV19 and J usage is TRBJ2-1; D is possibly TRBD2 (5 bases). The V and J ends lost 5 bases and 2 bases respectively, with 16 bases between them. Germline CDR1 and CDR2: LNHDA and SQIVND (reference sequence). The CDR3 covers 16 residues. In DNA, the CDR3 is TGTGCCAGTAGTCGAGGACTGCCGGAAGCCTACAATGAGCAGTTCTTC. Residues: CASSRGLPEAYNEQFF.

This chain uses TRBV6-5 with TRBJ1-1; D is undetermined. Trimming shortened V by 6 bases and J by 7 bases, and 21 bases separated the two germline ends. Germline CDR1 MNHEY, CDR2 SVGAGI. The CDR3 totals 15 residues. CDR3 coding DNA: TGTGCCAGCAGCCCAGTAGTACTCCAAACCGATGAAGCTTTCTTT. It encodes CASSPVVLQTDEAFF.

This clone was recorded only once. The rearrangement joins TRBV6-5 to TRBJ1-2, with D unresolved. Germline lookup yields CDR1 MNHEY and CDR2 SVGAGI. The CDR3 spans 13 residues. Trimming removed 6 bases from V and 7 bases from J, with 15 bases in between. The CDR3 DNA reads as TGTGCCAGCAGCATGGAGGGTCTGGGTGGCTACACCTTC. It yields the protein CASSMEGLGGYTF.

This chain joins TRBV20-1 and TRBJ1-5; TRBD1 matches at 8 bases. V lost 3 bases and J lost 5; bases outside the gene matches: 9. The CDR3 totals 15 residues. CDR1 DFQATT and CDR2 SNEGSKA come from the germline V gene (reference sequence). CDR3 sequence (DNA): TGCAGTGCTAGTCCGGGACAGGTTCCCGATCAGCCCCAGCATTTT. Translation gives CSASPGQVPDQPQHF.

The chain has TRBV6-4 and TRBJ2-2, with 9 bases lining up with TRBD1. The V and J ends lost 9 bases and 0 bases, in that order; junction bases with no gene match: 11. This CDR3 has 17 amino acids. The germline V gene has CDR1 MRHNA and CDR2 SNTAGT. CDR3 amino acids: CARQFTGTGSNTGELFF. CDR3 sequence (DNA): TGTGCCAGACAATTTACCGGGACAGGGTCGAACACCGGGGAGCTGTTTTTT.

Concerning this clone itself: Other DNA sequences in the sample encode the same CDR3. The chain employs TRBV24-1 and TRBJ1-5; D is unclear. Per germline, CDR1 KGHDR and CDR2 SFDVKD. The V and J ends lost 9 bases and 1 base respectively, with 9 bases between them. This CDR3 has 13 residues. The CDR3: CATSRGSNQPQHF. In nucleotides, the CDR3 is TGTGCCACCTCACGCGGCAGCAATCAGCCCCAGCATTTT.

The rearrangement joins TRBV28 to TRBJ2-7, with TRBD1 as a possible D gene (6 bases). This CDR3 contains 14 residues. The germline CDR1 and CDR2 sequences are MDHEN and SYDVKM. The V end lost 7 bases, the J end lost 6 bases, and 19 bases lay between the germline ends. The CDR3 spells CASTEGAGTIEQYF. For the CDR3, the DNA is TGTGCCAGCACCGAAGGCGCAGGGACAATCGAGCAGTACTTC.

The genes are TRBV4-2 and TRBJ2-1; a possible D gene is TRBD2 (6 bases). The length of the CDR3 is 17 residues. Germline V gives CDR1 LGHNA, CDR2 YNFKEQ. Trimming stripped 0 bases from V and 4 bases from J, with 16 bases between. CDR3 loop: CASSQDFGGIRYNEQFF. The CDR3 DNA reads TGTGCCAGCAGCCAAGATTTTGGCGGGATAAGGTACAATGAGCAGTTCTTC.

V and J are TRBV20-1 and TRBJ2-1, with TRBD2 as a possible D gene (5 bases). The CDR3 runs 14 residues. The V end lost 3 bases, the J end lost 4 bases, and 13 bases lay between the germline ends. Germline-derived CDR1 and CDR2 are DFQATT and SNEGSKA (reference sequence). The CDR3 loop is CSASAQRSYNEQFF. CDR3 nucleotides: TGCAGTGCTAGTGCCCAGCGGTCGTACAATGAGCAGTTCTTC.

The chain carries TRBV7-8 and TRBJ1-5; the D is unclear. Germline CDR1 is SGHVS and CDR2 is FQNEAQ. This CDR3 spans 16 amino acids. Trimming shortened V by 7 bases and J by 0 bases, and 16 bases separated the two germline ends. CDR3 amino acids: CASINGLLGSNQPQHF. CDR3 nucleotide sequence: TGTGCCAGCATTAACGGGTTATTGGGTAGCAATCAGCCCCAGCATTTT.

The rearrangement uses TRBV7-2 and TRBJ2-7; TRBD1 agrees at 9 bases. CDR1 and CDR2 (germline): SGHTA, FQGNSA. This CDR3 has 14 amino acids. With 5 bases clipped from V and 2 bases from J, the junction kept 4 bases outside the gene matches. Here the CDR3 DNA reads TGTGCCAGCAGCCCGGACAGGGGACCCTACGAGCAGTACTTC. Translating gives CASSPDRGPYEQYF.

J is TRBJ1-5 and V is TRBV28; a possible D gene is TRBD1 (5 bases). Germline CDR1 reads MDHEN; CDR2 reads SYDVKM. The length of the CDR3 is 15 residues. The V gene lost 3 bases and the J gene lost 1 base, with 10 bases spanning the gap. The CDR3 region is CASSLGGPSNQPQHF. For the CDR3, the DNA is TGTGCCAGCAGTTTGGGGGGACCGAGCAATCAGCCCCAGCATTTT. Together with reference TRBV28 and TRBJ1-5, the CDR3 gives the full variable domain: DVKVTQSSRYLVKRTGEKVFLECVQDMDHENMFWYRQDPGLGLRLIYFSYDVKMKEKGDIPEGYSVSREKKERFSLILESASTNQTSMYLCASSLGGPSNQPQHFGDGTRLSIL.